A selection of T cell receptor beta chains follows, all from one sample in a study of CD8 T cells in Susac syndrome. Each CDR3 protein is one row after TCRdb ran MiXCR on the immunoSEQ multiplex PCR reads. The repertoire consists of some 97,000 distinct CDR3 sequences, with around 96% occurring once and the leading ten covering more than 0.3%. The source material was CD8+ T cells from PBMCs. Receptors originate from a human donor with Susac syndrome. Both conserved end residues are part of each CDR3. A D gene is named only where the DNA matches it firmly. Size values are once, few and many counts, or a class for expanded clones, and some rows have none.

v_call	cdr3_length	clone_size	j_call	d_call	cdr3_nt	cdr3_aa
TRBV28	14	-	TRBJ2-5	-	TGTGCCAGCAGTCTGAAGGGGGGCGGGGAGACCCAGTACTTC	CASSLKGGGETQYF
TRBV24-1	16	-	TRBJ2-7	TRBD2	TGTGCCACCAGTGACCCCACTAGCGGGAGCGTTGACGAGCAGTACTTC	CATSDPTSGSVDEQYF
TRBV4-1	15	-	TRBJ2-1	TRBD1	TGCGCCAGCAGCCAAGCAGGACAGGGGATCGATGAGCAGTTCTTC	CASSQAGQGIDEQFF
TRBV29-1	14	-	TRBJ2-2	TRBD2	TGCAGCGCCGCACTAGCGGGAGTCCCCGGGGAGCTGTTTTTT	CSAALAGVPGELFF
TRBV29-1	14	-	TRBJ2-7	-	TGCAGCGTTAAATACAAGTCGAGCTCCTACGAGCAGTACTTC	CSVKYKSSSYEQYF
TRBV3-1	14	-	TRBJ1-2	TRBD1	TGTGCCAGCAAGGGACAGAACCCAGACTATGGCTACACCTTC	CASKGQNPDYGYTF
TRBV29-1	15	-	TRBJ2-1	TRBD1	TGCAGCGTATGGCCCGGGACAGGGGGGAACAATGAGCAGTTCTTC	CSVWPGTGGNNEQFF
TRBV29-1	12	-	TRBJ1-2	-	TGCAGCGTTGGAGATTTTATCTATGGCTACACCTTC	CSVGDFIYGYTF
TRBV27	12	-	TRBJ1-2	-	TGTGCCAGCAGTCCCGATAACTATGGCTACACCTTC	CASSPDNYGYTF
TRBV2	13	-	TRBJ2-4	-	TGTGCCAGCACGGGCGGATCTAAAAACATTCAGTACTTC	CASTGGSKNIQYF
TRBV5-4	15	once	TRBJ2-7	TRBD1	TGTGCCAGCAGCCTACCGTCGGGACAGGGAAACGAGCAGTACTTC	CASSLPSGQGNEQYF
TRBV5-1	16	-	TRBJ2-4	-	TGCGCCAGCAGCTTGGGTCCTTTGGGAACCAAAAACATTCAGTACTTC	CASSLGPLGTKNIQYF
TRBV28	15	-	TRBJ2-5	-	TGTGCCAGCACCCCATCCCAGGGGGGCCGGGAGACCCAGTACTTC	CASTPSQGGRETQYF
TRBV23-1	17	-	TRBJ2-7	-	TGCGCCAGCAGTCAATTGCTCCGGGACAAAGGGGGTAACGAGCAGTACTTC	CASSQLLRDKGGNEQYF
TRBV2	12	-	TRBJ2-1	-	TGTGCCAGCAGTGGGGCCTCCAATGAGCAGTTCTTC	CASSGASNEQFF
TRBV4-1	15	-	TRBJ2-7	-	TGCGCCAGCAGCCAAGAATGGCCGAGAGGCTACGAGCAGTACTTC	CASSQEWPRGYEQYF
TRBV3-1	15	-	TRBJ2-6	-	TGTGCCAGCAGCCCCCGGGGCTCTGGGGCCAACGTCCTGACTTTC	CASSPRGSGANVLTF
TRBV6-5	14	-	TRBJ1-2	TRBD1	TGTGCCAGCAGCCCACAGGGGTCCACCTATGGCTACACCTTC	CASSPQGSTYGYTF
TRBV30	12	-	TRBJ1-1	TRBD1	TGTGCCTGGAGCAGACAGGGGATGCGTGCTTTCTTT	CAWSRQGMRAFF
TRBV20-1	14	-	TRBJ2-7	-	TGCAGTGCTAGAGATCCTGGGAGCTCCTACGAGCAGTACTTC	CSARDPGSSYEQYF
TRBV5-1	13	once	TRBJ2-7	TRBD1	TGCGCCAGCGTGTCCGGGACAGGGACGAAGCAGTACTTC	CASVSGTGTKQYF
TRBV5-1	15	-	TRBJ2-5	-	TGCGCCAGCAGCTTGGGGCGGGACCCCCAAGAGACCCAGTACTTC	CASSLGRDPQETQYF
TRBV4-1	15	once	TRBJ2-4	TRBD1	TGCGCCAGCACCCAACCGGGACAGGGGAGTGACATTCAGTACTTC	CASTQPGQGSDIQYF
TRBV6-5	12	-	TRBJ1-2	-	TGTGCCAGCAGTTACGATGCCGGCGGCTACACCTTC	CASSYDAGGYTF
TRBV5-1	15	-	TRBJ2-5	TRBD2	TGCGCCAGCAGCAGGACTAGTAGGAAGGAAGAGACCCAGTACTTC	CASSRTSRKEETQYF
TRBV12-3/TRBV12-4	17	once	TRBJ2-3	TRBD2	TGTGCCAGCAGTTTAGCGCTGGGACTAGCGGAGGGAGATACGCAGTATTTT	CASSLALGLAEGDTQYF
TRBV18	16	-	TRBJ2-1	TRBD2	TGTGCCAGCTCACCCGGGACTAGCGGGGCCTACAATGAGCAGTTCTTC	CASSPGTSGAYNEQFF
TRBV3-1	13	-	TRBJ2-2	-	TGTGCCAGCAGCCCACAGAGGACCGGGGAGCTGTTTTTT	CASSPQRTGELFF
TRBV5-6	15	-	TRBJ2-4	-	TGTGCCAGCAGCCTTAGGGGACAAGCCAAAAACATTCAGTACTTC	CASSLRGQAKNIQYF
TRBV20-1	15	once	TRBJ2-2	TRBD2	TGCAGTGCTAGTCTCGGGAGGGCCCGGGACGGGGAGCTGTTTTTT	CSASLGRARDGELFF
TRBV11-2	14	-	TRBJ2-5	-	TGTGCCAGCAGCTCTACAGGGTACCAAGAGACCCAGTACTTC	CASSSTGYQETQYF
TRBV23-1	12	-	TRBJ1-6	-	TGCGCCAGCAGTTTGAAAAATTCACCCCTCCACTTT	CASSLKNSPLHF
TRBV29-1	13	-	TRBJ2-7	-	TGCAGCGTTGCAACAGGGGAGGAGTACGAGCAGTACTTC	CSVATGEEYEQYF
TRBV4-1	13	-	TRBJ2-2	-	TGCGCCAGCAATGACCGGTACACCGGGGAGCTGTTTTTT	CASNDRYTGELFF
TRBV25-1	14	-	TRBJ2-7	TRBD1	TGTGCCAGCAGTGGACAGGGGCGCGCCTACGAGCAGTACTTC	CASSGQGRAYEQYF
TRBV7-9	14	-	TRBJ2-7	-	TGTGCCAGCAGTTCGGGACGCCGCCCCTACGAGCAGTACTTC	CASSSGRRPYEQYF
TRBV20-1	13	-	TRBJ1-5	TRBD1	TGCAGTGCCAGACAGGGAGGTAATCAGCCCCAGCATTTT	CSARQGGNQPQHF
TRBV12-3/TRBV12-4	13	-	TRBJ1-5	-	TGTGCCAGCAGTTTCGGACGGGCTCAGCCCCAGCATTTT	CASSFGRAQPQHF
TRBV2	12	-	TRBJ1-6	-	TGTGCCAGCAGTGAAGCGTCGGGAGCCCTCCACTTT	CASSEASGALHF
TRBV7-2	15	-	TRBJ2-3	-	TGTGCCAGCAGCCCCAAAGGTTATAGCACAGATACGCAGTATTTT	CASSPKGYSTDTQYF
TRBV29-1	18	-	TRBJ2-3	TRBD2	TGCAGCGTTGAAGATCGTAGGCTAGCGGGAGGTAGCACAGATACGCAGTATTTT	CSVEDRRLAGGSTDTQYF
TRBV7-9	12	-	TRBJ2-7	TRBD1	TGTGCCAGCAGTGACAGGGACCACGAGCAGTACTTC	CASSDRDHEQYF
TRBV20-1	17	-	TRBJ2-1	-	TGCAGTGCTATCAAACTCGTACGGGTTGGGATGTCCAATGAGCAGTTCTTC	CSAIKLVRVGMSNEQFF
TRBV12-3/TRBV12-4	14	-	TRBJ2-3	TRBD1	TGTGCCAGCAGGGGACAGACTAGCACAGATACGCAGTATTTT	CASRGQTSTDTQYF
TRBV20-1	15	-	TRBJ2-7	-	TGCAGTGCTAGCGGTGGAGCAGGGGACCCCTACGAGCAGTACTTC	CSASGGAGDPYEQYF
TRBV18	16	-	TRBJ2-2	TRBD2	TGTGCCAGCTCACCGCTGAAGCGGGAGATCGCCGGGGAGCTGTTTTTT	CASSPLKREIAGELFF
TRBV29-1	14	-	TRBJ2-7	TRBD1	TGCAGCGTTGTAGAGGGGGACAGATCCTACGAGCAGTACTTC	CSVVEGDRSYEQYF
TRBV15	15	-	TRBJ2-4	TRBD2	TGTGCCACCAGCAGAGATTCTGGGGAGGGAGGCATTCAGTACTTC	CATSRDSGEGGIQYF
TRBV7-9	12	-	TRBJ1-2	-	TGTGCCAGCAGCCCGAGCTTAGTTGGCTACACCTTC	CASSPSLVGYTF